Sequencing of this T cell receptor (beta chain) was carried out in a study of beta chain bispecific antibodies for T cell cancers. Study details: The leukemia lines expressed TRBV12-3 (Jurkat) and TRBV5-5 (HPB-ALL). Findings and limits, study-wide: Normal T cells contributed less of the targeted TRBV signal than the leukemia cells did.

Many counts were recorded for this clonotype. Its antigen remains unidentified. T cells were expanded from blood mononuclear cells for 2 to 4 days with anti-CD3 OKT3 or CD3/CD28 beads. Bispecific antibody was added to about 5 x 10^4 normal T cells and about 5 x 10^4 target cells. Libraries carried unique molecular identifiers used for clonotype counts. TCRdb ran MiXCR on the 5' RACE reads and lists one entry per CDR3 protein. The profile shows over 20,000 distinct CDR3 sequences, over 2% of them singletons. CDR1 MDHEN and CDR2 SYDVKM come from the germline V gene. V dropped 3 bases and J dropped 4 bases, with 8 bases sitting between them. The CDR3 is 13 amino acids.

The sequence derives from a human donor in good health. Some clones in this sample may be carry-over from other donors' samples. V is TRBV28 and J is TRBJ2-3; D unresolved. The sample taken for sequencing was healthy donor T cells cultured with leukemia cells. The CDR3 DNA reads TGTGCCAGCAGTTTTCAGGTCCCAGATACGCAGTATTTT. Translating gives CASSFQVPDTQYF.